The 10 T cell receptor beta chains below were found in one sample sequenced in a study of T cell clones after liver transplantation. TCRdb's copy holds only in-frame clones and misses some; the assay was immunoSEQ multiplex PCR. Here the sample spans 93,000 or so clones, around 80% being singletons. The specimen was CD4+ T cells from blood, collected approximately 50 months after liver transplant. The receptors were gathered from a human patient who received a liver transplant. Some T cells may be the graft donor's.

J is TRBJ2-2 and V is TRBV6-5; 8 bases line up with TRBD2. The germline CDR1 and CDR2 sequences are MNHEY and SVGAGI. This CDR3 has 16 residues. The trim removed 0 bases at V and 0 bases at J, leaving 0 bases unmatched. Here the CDR3 reads CASSYSAGANTGELFF. In DNA form, the CDR3 reads TGTGCCAGCAGTTACTCAGCGGGAGCGAACACCGGGGAGCTGTTTTTT.

This clone was picked up one time. The genes are TRBV23-1 and TRBJ1-2; tentative D call: TRBD1 (6 bases). Being an ORF, TRBV23-1 has a function that is uncertain. Trimming pared 2 bases from V and 0 bases from J, leaving 16 bases between. CDR3 size: 17 residues. The CDR3 region has the DNA TGCGCCAGCAGTCAAGTTGGAGTGACAGGCGCTAACTATGGCTACACCTTC. Encoded protein: CASSQVGVTGANYGYTF.

The genes are TRBV18 and TRBJ1-6; D call uncertain. The germline CDR1 and CDR2 sequences are KGHSH and LQKENI. The CDR3 loop spans 15 amino acids. Trimming removed 5 bases at V and 9 bases at J, with 17 bases between. Here the CDR3 reads CASSRGIERSSPLHF. The DNA of the CDR3 is TGTGCCAGCTCAAGAGGTATAGAGAGATCTTCACCCCTCCACTTT.

The rearrangement uses TRBV5-5 and TRBJ1-2; TRBD1 aligns across 8 bases. Per germline, CDR1 SGHKS and CDR2 YYEKEE (reference sequence). This CDR3 spans 15 amino acids. J lost 0 bases, V lost 2 bases, and 3 bases had no gene match. The CDR3 protein is CASSLSDRANYGYTF. CDR3 coding DNA: TGTGCCAGCAGCTTATCGGACAGGGCTAACTATGGCTACACCTTC.

The gene calls are TRBV7-8 and TRBJ1-2; no firm D call. Germline V gene data show CDR1 as SGHVS and CDR2 as FQNEAQ. The CDR3 has 13 residues. Trimming removed 1 base from V and 8 bases from J, with 11 bases in between. This chain's CDR3 is CASSLEVLGGYTF. In nucleotides, the CDR3 is TGTGCCAGCAGCTTAGAGGTGTTGGGCGGCTACACCTTC.

This clone appeared once. This chain uses TRBV4-2 with TRBJ2-1; D not certain. This CDR3 region has 14 residues. V was cut by 1 base and J by 8 bases, with 12 bases left in between. Germline V lookup: CDR1 LGHNA, CDR2 YNFKEQ. The CDR3 DNA reads TGTGCCAGCAGCCAAGTGGTCGCCTCGGATGAGCAGTTCTTC. Its protein is CASSQVVASDEQFF.

The sample holds a few counts of this clone. The chain employs TRBV29-1 and TRBJ1-1; 7 nucleotides align to TRBD1. The germline V gene has CDR1 SQVTM and CDR2 ANQGSEA. There are 15 residues in the CDR3. V gave up 1 base and J gave up 0 bases; unmatched junction bases: 5. CDR3 DNA sequence: TGCAGCGTTGAAGCCACCGGGACAGTGAACACTGAAGCTTTCTTT. Protein sequence: CSVEATGTVNTEAFF.

The rearrangement uses TRBV28 and TRBJ2-7; weak D call: TRBD2 (5 bases). CDR3 length: 14 amino acids. Germline CDR1 MDHEN, CDR2 SYDVKM. V lost 6 bases and J 6 bases, leaving 18 bases between the germline ends. The chain's CDR3 is CASSVKVLVSEQYF. As DNA, the CDR3 is TGTGCCAGCAGCGTTAAAGTACTAGTTAGCGAGCAGTACTTC.

The gene calls are TRBV6-5 and TRBJ2-1, with TRBD2 matching 13 bases. Germline assignment: CDR1 MNHEY and CDR2 SVGAGI. The J segment lost 5 bases and the V segment lost 10 bases, leaving 8 bases of the junction unmatched. The CDR3 extends over 15 amino acids. This chain's CDR3 is CAIRTGTSGNNEQFF. CDR3 coding DNA: TGTGCCATCAGGACCGGGACTAGCGGGAACAATGAGCAGTTCTTC.

V usage is TRBV28 and J usage is TRBJ1-5; no firm D call. Germline lookup yields CDR1 MDHEN and CDR2 SYDVKM. V lost 10 bases to trimming and J lost 0 bases, with 19 bases between them. The CDR3 is 16 residues long. The CDR3 reads CAKTCRRLYSNQPQHF. DNA for the CDR3: TGTGCCAAAACGTGTCGAAGACTTTATAGCAATCAGCCCCAGCATTTT. The full variable domain, with the rest looked up from reference TRBV28 and TRBJ1-5, is DVKVTQSSRYLVKRTGEKVFLECVQDMDHENMFWYRQDPGLGLRLIYFSYDVKMKEKGDIPEGYSVSREKKERFSLILESASTNQTSMYLCAKTCRRLYSNQPQHFGDGTRLSIL.